The entry below gives a single T cell receptor (beta chain) sequence along with its context. Its antigen is undetermined. This sample's time point: cycle 4 day 1 (C4D1), after 6 weeks of nivolumab. Every patient was affected by relapse after autologous stem cell transplantation, while exposure to brentuximab vedotin was not uniform. Purified CD4+ T cells were obtained from thawed PBMCs through magnetic negative selection. With V trimmed by 3 bases and J by 2 bases, 1 base remained unmatched. Looked up from germline, CDR1 is SEHNR and CDR2 is FQNEAQ (reference sequence). CDR3 length: 15 residues. The source of the sample is a study of PD-1 blockade in classical Hodgkin lymphoma. Repertoires were generated with immunoSEQ multiplex PCR, while TCRdb's copy carries only in-frame clones and drops some. Here the sample spans under 30,000 clones, roughly nine tenths being singletons. Study-level results: Significant TCR diversity gains by C4D1 occurred in CD4+ but not CD8+ cells.

This specimen was CD4+ T cells from blood, taken before the fourth cycle of nivolumab. The sequence was collected from a human donor with classical Hodgkin lymphoma. The V and J genes are TRBV7-9 and TRBJ2-2, with TRBD2 identical over 9 bases. The CDR3 region is CASSFSGGNTGELFF. Written as DNA, the CDR3 is TGTGCCAGCAGCTTTAGCGGGGGAAACACCGGGGAGCTGTTTTTT.